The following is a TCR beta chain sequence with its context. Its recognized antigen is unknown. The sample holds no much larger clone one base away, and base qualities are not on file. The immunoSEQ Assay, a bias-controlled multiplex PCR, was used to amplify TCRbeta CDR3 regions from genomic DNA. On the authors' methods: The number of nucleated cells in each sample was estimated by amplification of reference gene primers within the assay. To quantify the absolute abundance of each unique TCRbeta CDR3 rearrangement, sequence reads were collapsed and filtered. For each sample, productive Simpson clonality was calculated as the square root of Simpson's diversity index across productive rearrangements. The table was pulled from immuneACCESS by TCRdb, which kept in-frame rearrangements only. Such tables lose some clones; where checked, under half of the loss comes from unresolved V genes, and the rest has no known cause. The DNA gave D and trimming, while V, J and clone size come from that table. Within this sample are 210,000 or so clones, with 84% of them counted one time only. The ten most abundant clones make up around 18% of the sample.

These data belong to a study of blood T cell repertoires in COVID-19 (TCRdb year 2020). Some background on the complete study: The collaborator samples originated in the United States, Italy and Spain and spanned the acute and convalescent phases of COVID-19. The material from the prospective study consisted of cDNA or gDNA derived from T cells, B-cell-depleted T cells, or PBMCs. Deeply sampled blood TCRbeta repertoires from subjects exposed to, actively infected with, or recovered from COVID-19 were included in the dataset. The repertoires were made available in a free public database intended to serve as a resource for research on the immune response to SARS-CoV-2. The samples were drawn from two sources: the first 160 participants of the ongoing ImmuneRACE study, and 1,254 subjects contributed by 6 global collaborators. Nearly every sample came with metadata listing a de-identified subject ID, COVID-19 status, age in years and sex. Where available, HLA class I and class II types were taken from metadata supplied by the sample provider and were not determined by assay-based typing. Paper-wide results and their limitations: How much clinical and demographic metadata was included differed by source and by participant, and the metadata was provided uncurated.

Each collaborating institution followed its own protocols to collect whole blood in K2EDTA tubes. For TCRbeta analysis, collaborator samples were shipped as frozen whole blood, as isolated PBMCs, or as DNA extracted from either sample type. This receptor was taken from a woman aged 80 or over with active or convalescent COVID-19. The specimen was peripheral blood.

The DNA sequence reads TGTGCCACCAGTGATGGCAACAGGTCTGGCTACACCTTC. Translation gives CATSDGNRSGYTF. The receptor chain draws on TRBV24-1 and TRBJ1-2, with TRBD1 perhaps the D gene, on 5 matching bases. V is clipped by 3 bases and J by 7 bases, and the sequence between their germline boundaries is 11 bases long. CDR1 and CDR2 (KGHDR, SFDVKD) derive from the germline V gene. Counted from cysteine to phenylalanine, this CDR3 has 13 amino acids. The sequence is cut down to CDR3 DNA, 39 bases in frame from base 1.